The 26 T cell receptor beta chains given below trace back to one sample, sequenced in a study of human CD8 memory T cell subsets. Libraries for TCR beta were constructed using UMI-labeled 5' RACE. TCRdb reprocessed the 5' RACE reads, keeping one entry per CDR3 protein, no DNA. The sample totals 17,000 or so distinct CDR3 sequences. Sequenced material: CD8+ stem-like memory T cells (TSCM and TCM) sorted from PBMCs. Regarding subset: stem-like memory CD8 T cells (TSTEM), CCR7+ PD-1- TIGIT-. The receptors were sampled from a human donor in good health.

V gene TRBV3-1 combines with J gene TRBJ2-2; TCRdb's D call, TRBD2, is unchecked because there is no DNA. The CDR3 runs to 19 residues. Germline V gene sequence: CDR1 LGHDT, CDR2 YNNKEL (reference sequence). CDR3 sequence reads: CASSQVTSGRTLNTGELFF.

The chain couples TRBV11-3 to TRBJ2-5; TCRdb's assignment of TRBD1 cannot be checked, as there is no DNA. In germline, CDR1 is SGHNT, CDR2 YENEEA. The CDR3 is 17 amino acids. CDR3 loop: CASSPGGGLVGQETQYF.

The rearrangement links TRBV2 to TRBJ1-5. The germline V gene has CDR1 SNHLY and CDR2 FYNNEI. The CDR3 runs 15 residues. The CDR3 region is CASSEGPGSPQPQHF.

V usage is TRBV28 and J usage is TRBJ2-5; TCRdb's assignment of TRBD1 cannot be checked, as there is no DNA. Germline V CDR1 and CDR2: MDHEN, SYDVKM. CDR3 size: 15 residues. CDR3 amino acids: CASSLFDRAQETQYF.

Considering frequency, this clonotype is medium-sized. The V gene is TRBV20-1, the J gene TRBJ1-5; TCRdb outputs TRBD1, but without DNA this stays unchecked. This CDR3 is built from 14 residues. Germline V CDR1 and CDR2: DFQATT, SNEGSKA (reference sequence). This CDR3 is CSASTTRTGQPQHF.

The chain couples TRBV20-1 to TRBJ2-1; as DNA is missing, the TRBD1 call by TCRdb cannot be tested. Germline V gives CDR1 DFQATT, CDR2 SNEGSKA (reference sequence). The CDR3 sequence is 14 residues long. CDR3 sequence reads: CSATDREGKDEQFF.

CDR3 protein: CASSWEGSGRARYEQYF. The chain carries TRBV7-6 and TRBJ2-7; the TCRdb call, TRBD2, lacks DNA for checking. The CDR3 spans 17 residues. Germline CDR1 SGHVS, CDR2 FNYEAQ.

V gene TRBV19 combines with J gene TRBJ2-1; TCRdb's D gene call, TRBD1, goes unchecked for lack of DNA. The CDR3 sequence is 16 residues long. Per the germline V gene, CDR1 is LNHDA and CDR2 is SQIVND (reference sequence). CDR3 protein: CASSLSIRGAYNEQFF.

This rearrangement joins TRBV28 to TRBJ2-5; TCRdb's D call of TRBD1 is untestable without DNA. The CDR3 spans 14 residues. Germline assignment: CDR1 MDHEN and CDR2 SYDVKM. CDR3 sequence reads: CASSPRTGPGTQYF.

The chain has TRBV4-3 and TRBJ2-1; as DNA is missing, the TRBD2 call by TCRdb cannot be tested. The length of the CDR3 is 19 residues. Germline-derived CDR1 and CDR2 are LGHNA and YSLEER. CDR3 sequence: CASSQAAPTTSAAYNEQFF.

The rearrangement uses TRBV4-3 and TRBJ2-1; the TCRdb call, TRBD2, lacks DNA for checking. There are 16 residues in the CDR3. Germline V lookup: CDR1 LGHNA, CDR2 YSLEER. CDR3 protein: CASSQDPSGSINEQFF.

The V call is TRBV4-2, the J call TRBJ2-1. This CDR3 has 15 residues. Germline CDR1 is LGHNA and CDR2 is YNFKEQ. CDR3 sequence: CASSQVREAYNEQFF.

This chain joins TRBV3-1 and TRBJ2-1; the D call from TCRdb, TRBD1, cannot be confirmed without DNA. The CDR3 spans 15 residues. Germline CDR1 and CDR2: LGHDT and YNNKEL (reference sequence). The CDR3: CASSSSGQKDNEQFF.

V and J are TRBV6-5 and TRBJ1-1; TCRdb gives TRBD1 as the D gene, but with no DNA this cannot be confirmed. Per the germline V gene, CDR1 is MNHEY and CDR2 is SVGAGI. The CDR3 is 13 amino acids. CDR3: CASSYGGTTEAFF.

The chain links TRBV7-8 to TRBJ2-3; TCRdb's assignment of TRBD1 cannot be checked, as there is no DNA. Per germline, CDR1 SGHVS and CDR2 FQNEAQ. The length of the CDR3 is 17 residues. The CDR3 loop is CASSRPGTGPVADTQYF.

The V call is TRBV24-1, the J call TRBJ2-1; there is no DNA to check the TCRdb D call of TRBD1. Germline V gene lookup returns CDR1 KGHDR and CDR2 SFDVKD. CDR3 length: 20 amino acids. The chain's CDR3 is CATSDSPFAGASSSYNEQFF.

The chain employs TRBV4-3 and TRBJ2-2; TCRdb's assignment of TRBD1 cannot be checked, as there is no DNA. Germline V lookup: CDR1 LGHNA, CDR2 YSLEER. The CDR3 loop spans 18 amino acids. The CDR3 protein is CASSQDYGQGYNTGELFF.

The CDR3 reads CASSARLAGGRDSYEQYF. The V gene is TRBV7-6, the J gene TRBJ2-7; there is no DNA to check the TCRdb D call of TRBD2. This CDR3 has 18 amino acids. Germline lookup yields CDR1 SGHVS and CDR2 FNYEAQ.

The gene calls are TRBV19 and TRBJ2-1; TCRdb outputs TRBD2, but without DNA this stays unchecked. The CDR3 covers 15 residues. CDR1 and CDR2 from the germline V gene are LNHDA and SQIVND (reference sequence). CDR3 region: CASSMGLAGDREQFF.

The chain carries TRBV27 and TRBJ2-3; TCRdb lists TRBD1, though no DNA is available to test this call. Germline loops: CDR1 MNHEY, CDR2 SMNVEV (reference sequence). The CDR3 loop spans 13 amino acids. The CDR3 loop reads CASSPQGAGAQYF.

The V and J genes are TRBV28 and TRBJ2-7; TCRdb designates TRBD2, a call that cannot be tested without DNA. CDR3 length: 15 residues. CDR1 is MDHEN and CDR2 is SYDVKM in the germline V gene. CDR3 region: CASSPGTSVSYEQYF.

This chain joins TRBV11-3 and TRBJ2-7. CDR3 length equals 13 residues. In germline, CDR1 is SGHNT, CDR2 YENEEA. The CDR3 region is CASSLESGDEQYF.

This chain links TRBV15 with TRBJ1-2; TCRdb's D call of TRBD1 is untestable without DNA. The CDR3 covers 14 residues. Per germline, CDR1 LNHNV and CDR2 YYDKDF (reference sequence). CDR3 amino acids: CATSSSGEDYGYTF.

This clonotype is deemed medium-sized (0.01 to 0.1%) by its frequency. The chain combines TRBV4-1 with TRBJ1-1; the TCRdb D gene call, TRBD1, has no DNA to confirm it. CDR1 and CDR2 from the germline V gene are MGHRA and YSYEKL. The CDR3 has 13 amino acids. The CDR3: CASSPLGRTEAFF.

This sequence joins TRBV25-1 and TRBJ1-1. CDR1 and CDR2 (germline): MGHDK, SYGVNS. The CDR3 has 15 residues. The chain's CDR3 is CASSHGVVKNTEAFF.

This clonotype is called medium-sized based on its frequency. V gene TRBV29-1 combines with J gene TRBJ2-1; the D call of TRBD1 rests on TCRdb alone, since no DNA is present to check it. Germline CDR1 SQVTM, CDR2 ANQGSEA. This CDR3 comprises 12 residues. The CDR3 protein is CSVVKERGEQFF.